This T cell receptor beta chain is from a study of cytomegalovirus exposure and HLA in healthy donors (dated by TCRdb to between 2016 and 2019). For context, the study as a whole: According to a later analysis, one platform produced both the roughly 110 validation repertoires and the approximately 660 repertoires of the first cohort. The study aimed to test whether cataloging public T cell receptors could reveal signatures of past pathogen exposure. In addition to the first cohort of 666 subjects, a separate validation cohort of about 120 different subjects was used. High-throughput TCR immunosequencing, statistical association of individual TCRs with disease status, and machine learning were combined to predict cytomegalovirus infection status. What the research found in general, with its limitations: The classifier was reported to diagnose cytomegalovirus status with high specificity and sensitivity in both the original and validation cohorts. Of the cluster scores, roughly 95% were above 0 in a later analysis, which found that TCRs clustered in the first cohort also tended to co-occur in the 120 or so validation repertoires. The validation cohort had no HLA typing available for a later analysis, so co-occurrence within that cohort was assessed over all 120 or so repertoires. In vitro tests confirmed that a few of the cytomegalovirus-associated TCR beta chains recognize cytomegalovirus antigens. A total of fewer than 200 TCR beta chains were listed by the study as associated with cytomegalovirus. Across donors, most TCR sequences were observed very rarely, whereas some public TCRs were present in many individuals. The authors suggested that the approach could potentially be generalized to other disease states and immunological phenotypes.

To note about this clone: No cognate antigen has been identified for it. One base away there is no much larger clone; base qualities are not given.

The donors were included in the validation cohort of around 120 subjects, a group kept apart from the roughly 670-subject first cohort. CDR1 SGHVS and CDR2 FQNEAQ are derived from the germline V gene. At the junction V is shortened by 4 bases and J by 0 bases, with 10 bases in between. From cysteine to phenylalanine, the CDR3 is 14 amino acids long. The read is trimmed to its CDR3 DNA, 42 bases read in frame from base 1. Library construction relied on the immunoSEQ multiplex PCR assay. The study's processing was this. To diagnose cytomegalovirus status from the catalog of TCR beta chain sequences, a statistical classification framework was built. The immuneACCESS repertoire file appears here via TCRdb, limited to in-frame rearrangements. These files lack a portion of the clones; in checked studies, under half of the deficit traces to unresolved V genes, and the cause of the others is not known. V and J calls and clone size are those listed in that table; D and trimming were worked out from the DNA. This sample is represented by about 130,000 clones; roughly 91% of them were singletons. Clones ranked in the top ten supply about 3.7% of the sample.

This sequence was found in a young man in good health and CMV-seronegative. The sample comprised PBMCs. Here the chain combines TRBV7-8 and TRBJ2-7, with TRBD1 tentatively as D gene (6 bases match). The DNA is TGTGCCAGCAGCTCTGTGGGGGCCTCCTACGAGCAGTACTTC. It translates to CASSSVGASYEQYF.